The next 32 T cell receptor beta chains were all read from a single sample in a study of OX40 agonist ivuxolimab in advanced cancers. Profiled with immunoSEQ multiplex PCR; TCRdb holds only in-frame clones, not every one. The table has 20,000 to 25,000 clones, approximately 80% seen once. Here the sequenced sample was CD4+ or CD8+ T cells sorted from blood, taken in a trial of the OX40 agonist ivuxolimab. These receptors all come from an adult with an advanced solid tumor such as melanoma, head and neck, liver or kidney cancer.

The DNA for the CDR3 is TGTGCCAGCAGTTTAATCAGGGGAATGTACACTGAAGCTTTCTTT. Translation gives CASSLIRGMYTEAFF. The chain uses TRBV27 and TRBJ1-1, with D tentatively TRBD1 (6 bases). Deletions cut 2 bases from V and 3 bases from J, with 13 bases between. The CDR3 has 15 residues. Germline CDR1 MNHEY, CDR2 SMNVEV (reference sequence).

This clone appeared once. This chain uses TRBV11-2 with TRBJ2-3; D not resolved. This CDR3 has 11 amino acids. CDR1 and CDR2 (germline): SGHAT, FQNNGV. Between the trimmed V and J ends, which lost 1 base and 5 bases, there was a span of 1 base. The CDR3 loop reads CASSLGDTQYF. The CDR3 nucleotides read TGTGCCAGCAGCTTAGGAGATACGCAGTATTTT.

The gene calls are TRBV6-7 and TRBJ1-1; 7 nucleotides align to TRBD1. TRBV6-7 is assigned to the ORF class and has an uncertain function. The length of the CDR3 is 12 residues. V was pared by 2 bases and J by 6 bases, with 0 bases of the junction left unmatched. The CDR3 coding sequence is TGTGCCAGCAGTTACGGGACAGCTGAAGCTTTCTTT. Protein product: CASSYGTAEAFF.

This clone was observed a single time. J is TRBJ2-1 and V is TRBV4-3; TRBD2 matches 11 bases. CDR1 and CDR2 from the germline V gene are LGHNA and YSLEER. The CDR3 sequence is 15 residues long. V was clipped by 4 bases and J by 9 bases; unmatched bases: 8. Here the CDR3 reads CASSPGLADYVEQFF. The CDR3 DNA reads as TGCGCCAGCAGCCCGGGACTAGCGGATTACGTTGAGCAGTTCTTC.

The chain couples TRBV9 to TRBJ1-2, with a weak D call TRBD1 (5 bases). V lost 0 bases, J lost 8 bases, and 14 bases lay in between. The CDR3 runs 14 residues. The germline gives CDR1 SGDLS, CDR2 YYNGEE. This CDR3 reads CASSVGDSSLGYTF. In nucleotides, the CDR3 is TGTGCCAGCAGCGTAGGCGACAGTTCCTTAGGCTACACCTTC. Complete variable domain (other parts from reference TRBV9 and TRBJ1-2): DSGVTQTPKHLITATGQRVTLRCSPRSGDLSVYWYQQSLDQGLQFLIQYYNGEERAKGNILERFSAQQFPDLHSELNLSSLELGDSALYFCASSVGDSSLGYTFGSGTRLTVV.

The V and J genes are TRBV6-5 and TRBJ1-4; TRBD1 matches at 7 bases. This CDR3 has 13 residues. V shed 4 bases, J shed 8 bases, and the junction held 4 bases outside the gene matches. Germline V gene data show CDR1 as MNHEY and CDR2 as SVGAGI. The CDR3 nucleotides read TGTGCCAGCAGTTGGACAGGAGACGAAAAACTGTTTTTT. Protein product: CASSWTGDEKLFF.

This chain connects TRBV11-2 to TRBJ1-2; D is perhaps TRBD1 (5 bases). Trimming pared 4 bases from V and 0 bases from J, leaving 12 bases between. The CDR3 spans 15 residues. Germline V gene lookup returns CDR1 SGHAT and CDR2 FQNNGV. The DNA of the CDR3 is TGTGCCAGCAGCTCTACCCAGGGTTCTAACTATGGCTACACCTTC. Translation gives CASSSTQGSNYGYTF.

This clone showed up just once. The chain recombines TRBV28 with TRBJ2-7, with 12 bases lining up with TRBD2. Trimming removed 5 bases from V and 4 bases from J; junction bases left unmatched: 0. The CDR3 has 13 residues. From germline, CDR1 is MDHEN and CDR2 SYDVKM. CDR3 amino acids: CASSLAGGYEQYF. In nucleotides, the CDR3 is TGTGCCAGCAGTCTAGCGGGAGGGTACGAGCAGTACTTC.

This chain connects TRBV28 to TRBJ1-2, with D possibly TRBD1 on 6 matching bases. The CDR3 length is 17 residues. V gave up 2 bases and J gave up 5 bases, with 21 bases separating them. Germline CDR1 is MDHEN and CDR2 is SYDVKM. The CDR3: CASSLDILWGRGYGYTF. The CDR3 DNA is TGTGCCAGCAGTTTAGATATCTTGTGGGGCAGGGGATATGGCTACACCTTC.

This clone was seen a few times. This chain connects TRBV29-1 to TRBJ1-1; a weak D match, TRBD1 (5 bases). The CDR3 covers 13 residues. Trimming removed 3 bases at V and 1 base at J, with 9 bases between. Germline V gene lookup returns CDR1 SQVTM and CDR2 ANQGSEA. In nucleotides, the CDR3 is TGCAGCGTTGATGGACACCAGAACACTGAAGCTTTCTTT. Protein product: CSVDGHQNTEAFF. Full variable domain (rest looked up from reference TRBV29-1 and TRBJ1-1): SAVISQKPSRDICQRGTSLTIQCQVDSQVTMMFWYRQQPGQSLTLIATANQGSEATYESGFVIDKFPISRPNLTFSTLTVSNMSPEDSSIYLCSVDGHQNTEAFFGQGTRLTVV.

V gene TRBV7-6 combines with J gene TRBJ2-7; TRBD1 is a possible D gene (6 bases). The germline V gene has CDR1 SGHVS and CDR2 FNYEAQ. This CDR3 is built from 14 residues. Trimming stripped 1 base from V and 4 bases from J, with 11 bases between. The DNA of the CDR3 is TGTGCCAGCAGCTTAGGCAGGGGTGGGTACGAGCAGTACTTC. It specifies CASSLGRGGYEQYF.

The chain has TRBV15 and TRBJ1-5, with no clear D. The V end lost 4 bases, the J end lost 7 bases, and 14 bases lay between the germline ends. The CDR3 runs 14 residues. Per the germline V gene, CDR1 is LNHNV and CDR2 is YYDKDF (reference sequence). CDR3 protein: CATSMPAGIQPQHF. CDR3 bases: TGTGCCACCAGCATGCCGGCCGGAATCCAGCCCCAGCATTTT.

This clone was counted a few times. The genes are TRBV27 and TRBJ2-1; D ambiguous. The germline CDR1 and CDR2 sequences are MNHEY and SMNVEV (reference sequence). V gave up 8 bases and J gave up 4 bases, with 9 bases separating them. This CDR3 spans 12 amino acids. The CDR3 DNA is TGTGCCAGCCGACATGATTACAATGAGCAGTTCTTC. This encodes CASRHDYNEQFF.

This chain uses TRBV25-1 with TRBJ1-6; D is possibly TRBD1 (6 bases). Germline V gene data show CDR1 as MGHDK and CDR2 as SYGVNS. The CDR3 runs to 18 residues. Deletions cut 0 bases from V and 4 bases from J, with 16 bases between. As DNA, the CDR3 is TGTGCCAGCAGTGAATACCCCCACCCGGGACAATATAATTCACCCCTCCACTTT. It translates to CASSEYPHPGQYNSPLHF.

The chain has TRBV15 and TRBJ2-3; TRBD1 or TRBD2 may be the D gene (6 bases each). This CDR3 comprises 16 residues. Germline V gives CDR1 LNHNV, CDR2 YYDKDF (reference sequence). Trimming stripped 0 bases from V and 3 bases from J, with 13 bases between. The CDR3 reads CATSRDPGGATDTQYF. In nucleotides, the CDR3 is TGTGCCACCAGCAGAGATCCCGGGGGCGCGACAGATACGCAGTATTTT.

J is TRBJ2-1 and V is TRBV7-2, with D possibly matching TRBD1 (7 bases). V was shortened by 4 bases and J by 8 bases, with 15 bases between the two germline ends. The germline V gene encodes CDR1 SGHTA and CDR2 FQGNSA. This CDR3 has 14 residues. CDR3 region: CASSSPDREDEQFF. In DNA form, the CDR3 reads TGTGCCAGCAGCTCGCCCGACAGGGAGGATGAGCAGTTCTTC.

The V call is TRBV27, the J call TRBJ1-1; D gene ambiguous. CDR1 and CDR2 (germline): MNHEY, SMNVEV (reference sequence). Trimming left V 2 bases short and J 7 bases short, with 11 bases between. This CDR3 contains 13 residues. In DNA form, the CDR3 reads TGTGCCAGCAGTTTAGGGTTTGGAATTGAAGCTTTCTTT. Translated, it gives CASSLGFGIEAFF.

V usage is TRBV9 and J usage is TRBJ1-5, with 8 bases that match TRBD1. In germline, CDR1 is SGDLS, CDR2 YYNGEE. V shed 7 bases, J shed 2 bases, and the junction held 8 bases outside the gene matches. This CDR3 comprises 15 residues. The DNA for the CDR3 is TGTGCCAGCTCGCTTGGACAGGGTGGCAATCAGCCCCAGCATTTT. Its protein product is CASSLGQGGNQPQHF. Together with reference TRBV9 and TRBJ1-5, the CDR3 gives the full variable domain: DSGVTQTPKHLITATGQRVTLRCSPRSGDLSVYWYQQSLDQGLQFLIQYYNGEERAKGNILERFSAQQFPDLHSELNLSSLELGDSALYFCASSLGQGGNQPQHFGDGTRLSIL.

The chain carries TRBV14 and TRBJ2-5; D is ambiguous. The V gene lost 6 bases and the J gene lost 0 bases, with 17 bases spanning the gap. The CDR3 runs to 16 residues. Germline CDR1 is SGHDN and CDR2 is FVKESK. CDR3 loop: CASSLLGLRYQETQYF. The CDR3 nucleotides read TGTGCCAGCAGTCTGCTCGGTCTGAGGTACCAAGAGACCCAGTACTTC.

This rearrangement joins TRBV5-6 to TRBJ2-7, with D unclear. The CDR3 spans 14 residues. Trimming took off 0 bases at V and 5 bases at J, with 12 bases between the two ends. Looked up from germline, CDR1 is SGHDT and CDR2 is YYEEEE. CDR3 sequence: CASSLGVGTHEQYF. CDR3 coding DNA: TGTGCCAGCAGCTTGGGGGTCGGCACGCACGAGCAGTACTTC. The full variable domain, in which reference TRBV5-6 and TRBJ2-7 provide the parts outside the CDR3, is DAGVTQSPTHLIKTRGQQVTLRCSPKSGHDTVSWYQQALGQGPQFIFQYYEEEERQRGNFPDRFSGHQFPNYSSELNVNALLLGDSALYLCASSLGVGTHEQYFGPGTRLTVT.

V is TRBV9 and J is TRBJ2-7, with 8 nucleotides matching TRBD1. V was clipped by 3 bases and J by 0 bases; unmatched bases: 5. Germline V CDR1 and CDR2: SGDLS, YYNGEE. The CDR3 runs to 15 residues. The CDR3 DNA sequence: TGTGCCAGCAGCGCGCAGGGGGCGAGCTCCTACGAGCAGTACTTC. This codes for CASSAQGASSYEQYF.

The chain joins TRBV2 to TRBJ1-2, with a tentative D call TRBD1 (5 bases). Trimming removed 6 bases from V and 4 bases from J, with 9 bases in between. From germline, CDR1 is SNHLY and CDR2 FYNNEI. The CDR3 spans 12 residues. CDR3 in amino acids: CASSWDGYGYTF. DNA of the CDR3: TGTGCCAGCAGCTGGGACGGCTATGGCTACACCTTC.

This sequence joins TRBV4-3 and TRBJ2-2; D not resolved. The CDR3 is 16 amino acids. Germline CDR1 LGHNA, CDR2 YSLEER. V was trimmed by 0 bases and J by 0 bases, leaving 8 bases between them. CDR3 nucleotides: TGCGCCAGCAGCCAAGATTCGGCAGCGAACACCGGGGAGCTGTTTTTT. This sequence encodes CASSQDSAANTGELFF.

The chain has TRBV6-5 and TRBJ2-1, with D perhaps TRBD2 (5 bases). With 2 bases removed from V and 6 bases from J, the gap between germline ends came to 11 bases. This CDR3 region has 14 residues. The germline gives CDR1 MNHEY, CDR2 SVGAGI. CDR3 in amino acids: CASSYTFAGNEQFF. The CDR3 bases are TGTGCCAGCAGTTACACCTTCGCGGGCAATGAGCAGTTCTTC.

This clone appeared once. The chain is built from TRBV21-1 and TRBJ2-7; the listed D gene, TRBD1, was not tested against the DNA. TRBV21-1 has pseudogene status. CDR3 length: 12 residues. Here the CDR3 reads CASRYRSYEQYF. The CDR3 region has the DNA TGTGCCAGCAGGTACAGGAGCTACGAGCAGTACTTC.

This clone is categorized as medium-sized. The gene calls are TRBV6-4 and TRBJ1-1, with a weak D call TRBD1 (5 bases). Germline CDR1 reads MRHNA; CDR2 reads SNTAGT. The CDR3 extends over 14 amino acids. Trimming shortened V by 6 bases and J by 4 bases, and 15 bases separated the two germline ends. Written as DNA, the CDR3 is TGTGCCAGCAGCGAAGGCGACAGCCTCACTGAAGCTTTCTTT. Protein: CASSEGDSLTEAFF.

The chain recombines TRBV7-7 with TRBJ2-2, with TRBD1 matching 8 bases. The CDR3 contains 14 residues. Looked up from germline, CDR1 is SSHAT and CDR2 is FNYEAQ (reference sequence). V lost 5 bases and J lost 8; bases outside the gene matches: 7. The DNA for the CDR3 is TGTGCCAGCAGCCCTGACAGGGGCGGGGGGGAGCTGTTTTTT. It encodes CASSPDRGGGELFF. The full variable domain, rest sourced from reference TRBV7-7 and TRBJ2-2, is GAGVSQSPRYKVTKRGQDVTLRCDPISSHATLYWYQQALGQGPEFLTYFNYEAQPDKSGLPSDRFSAERPEGSISTLTIQRTEQRDSAMYRCASSPDRGGGELFFGEGSRLTVL.

This chain uses TRBV5-1 with TRBJ2-7; maybe TRBD1 (6 bases). The CDR3 contains 13 residues. The germline V and J ends were trimmed by 3 bases and 2 bases, with 9 bases remaining between them. CDR1 and CDR2 (germline): SGHRS, YFSETQ. The CDR3 nucleotides read TGCGCCAGCAGCTCTCCAGGGGCCTACGAGCAGTACTTC. As protein: CASSSPGAYEQYF. The complete variable domain, with remaining parts taken from reference TRBV5-1 and TRBJ2-7, reads KAGVTQTPRYLIKTRGQQVTLSCSPISGHRSVSWYQQTPGQGLQFLFEYFSETQRNKGNFPGRFSGRQFSNSRSEMNVSTLELGDSALYLCASSSPGAYEQYFGPGTRLTVT.

The V gene is TRBV27, the J gene TRBJ2-2; D uncertain. The CDR3 sequence is 14 residues long. The V gene's germline CDR1 is MNHEY and CDR2 SMNVEV (reference sequence). Between the trimmed V and J ends, which lost 5 bases and 1 base, there was a span of 8 bases. DNA for the CDR3: TGTGCCAGCAGTGTTGCCATGAACACCGGGGAGCTGTTTTTT. This encodes CASSVAMNTGELFF.

The table lists this clone with a count of one. The rearrangement links TRBV6-1 to TRBJ2-7; 9 bases fit TRBD2. The germline gives CDR1 MNHNS, CDR2 SASEGT. V was clipped by 4 bases and J by 4 bases; unmatched bases: 5. The CDR3 contains 14 residues. CDR3 bases: TGTGCCAGCAGTGTAGCGGGGGAGGCTTACGAGCAGTACTTC. It is translated as CASSVAGEAYEQYF.

The chain combines TRBV10-3 with TRBJ2-3; D not resolved. V shed 10 bases and J shed 2 bases, with 13 bases lying between them. CDR3 length: 13 amino acids. CDR1 and CDR2 from the germline V gene are ENHRY and SYGVKD. The CDR3 DNA reads TGTGCCACCTTGGCAGGACCCACAGATACGCAGTATTTT. Translation gives CATLAGPTDTQYF.

The rearrangement links TRBV15 to TRBJ1-1; D is uncertain. Trimming left V 1 base short and J 2 bases short, with 11 bases between. CDR3 length: 15 residues. CDR1 LNHNV and CDR2 YYDKDF come from the germline V gene (reference sequence). The CDR3 loop is CATSRVGVGNTEAFF. The CDR3 DNA reads TGTGCCACCAGCAGAGTTGGGGTAGGAAACACTGAAGCTTTCTTT.